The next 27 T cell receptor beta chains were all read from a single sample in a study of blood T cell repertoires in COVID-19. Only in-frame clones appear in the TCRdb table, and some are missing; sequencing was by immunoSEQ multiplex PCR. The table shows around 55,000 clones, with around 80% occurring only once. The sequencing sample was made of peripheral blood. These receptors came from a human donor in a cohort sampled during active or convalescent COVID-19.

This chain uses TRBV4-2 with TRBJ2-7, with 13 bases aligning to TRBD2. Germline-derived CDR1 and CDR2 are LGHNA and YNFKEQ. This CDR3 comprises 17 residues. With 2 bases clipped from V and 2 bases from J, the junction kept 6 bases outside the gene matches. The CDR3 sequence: CASSQPGLAGTTYEQYF. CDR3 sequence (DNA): TGTGCCAGCAGCCAACCGGGACTAGCGGGGACCACCTACGAGCAGTACTTC.

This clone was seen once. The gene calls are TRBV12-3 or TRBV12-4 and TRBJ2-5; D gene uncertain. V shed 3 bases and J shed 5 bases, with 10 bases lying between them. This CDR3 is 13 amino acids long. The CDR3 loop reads CASSFARLETQYF. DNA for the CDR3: TGTGCCAGCAGTTTCGCTAGGTTGGAGACCCAGTACTTC.

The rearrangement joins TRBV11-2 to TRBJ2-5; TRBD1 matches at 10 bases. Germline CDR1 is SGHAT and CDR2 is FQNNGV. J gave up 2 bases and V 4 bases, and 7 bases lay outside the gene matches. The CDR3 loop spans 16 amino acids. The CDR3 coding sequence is TGTGCCAGCAGCTCGACAGGGGGCTCGTATCAAGAGACCCAGTACTTC. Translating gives CASSSTGGSYQETQYF. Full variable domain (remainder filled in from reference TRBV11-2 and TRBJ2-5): EAGVAQSPRYKIIEKRQSVAFWCNPISGHATLYWYQQILGQGPKLLIQFQNNGVVDDSQLPKDRFSAERLKGVDSTLKIQPAKLEDSAVYLCASSSTGGSYQETQYFGPGTRLLVL.

CDR3 residues: CASSAVGSGGGTGELFF. Here the CDR3 DNA reads TGTGCCAGCAGTGCCGTGGGTAGCGGGGGGGGCACCGGGGAGCTGTTTTTT. V gene TRBV6-1 combines with J gene TRBJ2-2, with 11 bases matching TRBD2. Germline lookup yields CDR1 MNHNS and CDR2 SASEGT. J was trimmed by 4 bases and V by 4 bases; bases with no gene match: 8. The CDR3 sequence is 17 residues long.

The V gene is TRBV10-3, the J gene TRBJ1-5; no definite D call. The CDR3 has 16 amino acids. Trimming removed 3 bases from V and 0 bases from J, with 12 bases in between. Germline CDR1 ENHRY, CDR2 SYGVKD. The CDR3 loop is CAISELGLDSNQPQHF. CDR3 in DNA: TGTGCCATCAGTGAATTGGGCCTCGATAGCAATCAGCCCCAGCATTTT.

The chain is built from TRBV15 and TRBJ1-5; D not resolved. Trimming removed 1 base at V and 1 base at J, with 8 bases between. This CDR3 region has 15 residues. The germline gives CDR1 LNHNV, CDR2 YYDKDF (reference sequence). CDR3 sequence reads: CATSRVVLSNQPQHF. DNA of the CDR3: TGTGCCACCAGCAGAGTGGTTCTAAGCAATCAGCCCCAGCATTTT.

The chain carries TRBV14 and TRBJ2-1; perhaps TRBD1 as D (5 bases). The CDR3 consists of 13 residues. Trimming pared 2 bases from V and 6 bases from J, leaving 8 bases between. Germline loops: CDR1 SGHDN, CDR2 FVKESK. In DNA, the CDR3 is TGTGCCAGCAGCCAACTTAGGGGCAATGAGCAGTTCTTC. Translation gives CASSQLRGNEQFF.

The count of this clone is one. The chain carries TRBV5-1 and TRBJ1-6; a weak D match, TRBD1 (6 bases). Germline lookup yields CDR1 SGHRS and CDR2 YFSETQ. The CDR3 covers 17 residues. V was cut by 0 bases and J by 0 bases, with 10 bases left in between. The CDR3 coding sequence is TGCGCCAGCAGCTTGGTTGAACAGGGCTCCTATAATTCACCCCTCCACTTT. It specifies CASSLVEQGSYNSPLHF.

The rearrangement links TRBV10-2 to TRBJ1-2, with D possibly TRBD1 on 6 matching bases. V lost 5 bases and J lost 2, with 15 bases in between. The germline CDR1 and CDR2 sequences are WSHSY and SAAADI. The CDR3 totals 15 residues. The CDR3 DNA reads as TGCGCCAGCAGTATGATAGGACAGATGAACTATGGCTACACCTTC. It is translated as CASSMIGQMNYGYTF.

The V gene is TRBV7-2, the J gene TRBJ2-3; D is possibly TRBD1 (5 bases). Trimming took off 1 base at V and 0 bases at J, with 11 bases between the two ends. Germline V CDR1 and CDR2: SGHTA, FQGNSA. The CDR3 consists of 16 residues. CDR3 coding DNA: TGTGCCAGCAGCTTAGTTGCAGGACACAGCACAGATACGCAGTATTTT. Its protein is CASSLVAGHSTDTQYF.

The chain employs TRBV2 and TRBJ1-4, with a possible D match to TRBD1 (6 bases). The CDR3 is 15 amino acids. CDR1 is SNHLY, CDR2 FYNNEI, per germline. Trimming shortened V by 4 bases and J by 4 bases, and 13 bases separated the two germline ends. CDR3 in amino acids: CASSGQELNNEKLFF. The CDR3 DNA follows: TGTGCCAGCAGTGGACAGGAGTTAAATAATGAAAAACTGTTTTTT. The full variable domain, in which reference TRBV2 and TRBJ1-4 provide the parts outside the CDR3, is EPEVTQTPSHQVTQMGQEVILRCVPISNHLYFYWYRQILGQKVEFLVSFYNNEISEKSEIFDDQFSVERPDGSNFTLKIRSTKLEDSAMYFCASSGQELNNEKLFFGSGTQLSVL.

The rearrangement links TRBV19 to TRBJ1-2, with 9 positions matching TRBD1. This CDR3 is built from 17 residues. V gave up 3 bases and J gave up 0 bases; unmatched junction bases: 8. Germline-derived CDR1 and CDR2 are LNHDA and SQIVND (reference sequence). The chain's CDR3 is CASSIGTGPTTNYGYTF. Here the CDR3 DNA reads TGTGCCAGTAGTATCGGGACAGGGCCAACTACTAACTATGGCTACACCTTC. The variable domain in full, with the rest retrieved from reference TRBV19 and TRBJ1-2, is DGGITQSPKYLFRKEGQNVTLSCEQNLNHDAMYWYRQDPGQGLRLIYYSQIVNDFQKGDIAEGYSVSREKKESFPLTVTSAQKNPTAFYLCASSIGTGPTTNYGYTFGSGTRLTVV.

CDR3 region: CASRGRQGLEAFF. The CDR3 DNA reads as TGTGCCAGCAGGGGACGACAGGGGCTTGAAGCTTTCTTT. V is TRBV6-6 and J is TRBJ1-1; 8 bases map to TRBD1. This CDR3 has 13 residues. Germline V CDR1 and CDR2: MNHNY, SVGAGI (reference sequence). With 6 bases clipped from V and 7 bases from J, the junction kept 7 bases outside the gene matches.

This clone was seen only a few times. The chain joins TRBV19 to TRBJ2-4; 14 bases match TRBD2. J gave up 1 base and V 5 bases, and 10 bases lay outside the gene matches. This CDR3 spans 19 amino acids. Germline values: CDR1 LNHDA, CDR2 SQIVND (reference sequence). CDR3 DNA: TGTGCCAGTAGTTTCGTGGGACTAGCGGGGGATCACGCCAAAAACATTCAGTACTTC. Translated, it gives CASSFVGLAGDHAKNIQYF.

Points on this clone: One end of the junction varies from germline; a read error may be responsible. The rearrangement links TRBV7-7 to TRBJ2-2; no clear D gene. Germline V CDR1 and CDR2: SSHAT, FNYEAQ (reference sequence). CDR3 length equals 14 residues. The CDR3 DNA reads TGTGCTAGCAGCTTAGGGCAAGTAACCGGGGAGCTGTTTTTT. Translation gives CASSLGQVTGELFF.

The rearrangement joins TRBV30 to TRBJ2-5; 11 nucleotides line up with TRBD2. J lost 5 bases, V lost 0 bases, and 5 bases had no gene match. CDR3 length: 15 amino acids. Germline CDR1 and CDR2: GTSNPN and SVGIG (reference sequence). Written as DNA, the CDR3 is TGTGCCTGGAGTGTAGGATCTAGCGGGGGGGAGACCCAGTACTTC. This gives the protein CAWSVGSSGGETQYF.

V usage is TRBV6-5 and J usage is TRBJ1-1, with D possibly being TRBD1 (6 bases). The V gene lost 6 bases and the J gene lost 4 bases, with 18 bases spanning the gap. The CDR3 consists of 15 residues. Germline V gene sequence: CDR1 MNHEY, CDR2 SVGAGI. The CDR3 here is CASSRNTGLGTEAFF. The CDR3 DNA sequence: TGTGCCAGCAGCCGAAACACAGGGTTGGGCACTGAAGCTTTCTTT.

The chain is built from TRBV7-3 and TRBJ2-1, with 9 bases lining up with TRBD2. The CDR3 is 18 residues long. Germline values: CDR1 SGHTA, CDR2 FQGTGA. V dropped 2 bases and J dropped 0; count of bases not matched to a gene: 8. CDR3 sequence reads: CASSLQASGASSYNEQFF. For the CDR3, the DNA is TGTGCCAGCAGCTTACAGGCTAGCGGGGCCTCCTCCTACAATGAGCAGTTCTTC.

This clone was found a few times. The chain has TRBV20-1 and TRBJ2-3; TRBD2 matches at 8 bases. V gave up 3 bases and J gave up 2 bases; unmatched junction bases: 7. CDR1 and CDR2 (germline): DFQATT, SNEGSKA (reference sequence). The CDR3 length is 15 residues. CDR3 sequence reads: CSASETSAFTDTQYF. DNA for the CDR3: TGCAGTGCTAGTGAGACTAGCGCTTTCACAGATACGCAGTATTTT.

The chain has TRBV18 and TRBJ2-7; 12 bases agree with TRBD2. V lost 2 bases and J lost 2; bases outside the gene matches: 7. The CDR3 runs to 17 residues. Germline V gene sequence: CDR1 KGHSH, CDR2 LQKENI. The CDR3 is CASSPEASGGAPYEQYF. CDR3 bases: TGTGCCAGCTCACCAGAGGCTAGCGGGGGGGCCCCCTACGAGCAGTACTTC.

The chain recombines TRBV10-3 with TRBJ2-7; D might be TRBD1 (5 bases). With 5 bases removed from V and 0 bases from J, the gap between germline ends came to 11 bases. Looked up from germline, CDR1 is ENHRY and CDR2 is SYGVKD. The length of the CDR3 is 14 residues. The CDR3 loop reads CAISKGQGSYEQYF. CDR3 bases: TGTGCCATCAGTAAGGGTCAGGGCTCCTACGAGCAGTACTTC.

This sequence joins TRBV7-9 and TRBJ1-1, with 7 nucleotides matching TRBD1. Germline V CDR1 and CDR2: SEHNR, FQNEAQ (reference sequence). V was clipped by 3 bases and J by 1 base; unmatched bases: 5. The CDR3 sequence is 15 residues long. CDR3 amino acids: CASSFLDRANTEAFF. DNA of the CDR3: TGTGCCAGCAGCTTCCTTGACAGGGCGAACACTGAAGCTTTCTTT.

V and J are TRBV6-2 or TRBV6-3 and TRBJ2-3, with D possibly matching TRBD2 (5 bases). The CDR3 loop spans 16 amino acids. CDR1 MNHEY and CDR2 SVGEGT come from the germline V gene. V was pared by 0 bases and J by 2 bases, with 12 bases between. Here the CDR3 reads CASSYSAGGSTDTQYF. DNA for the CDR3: TGTGCCAGCAGTTACTCGGCCGGAGGATCCACAGATACGCAGTATTTT.

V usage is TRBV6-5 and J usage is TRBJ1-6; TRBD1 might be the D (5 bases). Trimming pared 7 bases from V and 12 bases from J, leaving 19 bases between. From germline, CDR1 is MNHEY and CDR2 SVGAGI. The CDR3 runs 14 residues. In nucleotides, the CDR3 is TGTGCCAGCACCAGGGATCAGGGAATTCAACCCCTCCACTTT. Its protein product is CASTRDQGIQPLHF.

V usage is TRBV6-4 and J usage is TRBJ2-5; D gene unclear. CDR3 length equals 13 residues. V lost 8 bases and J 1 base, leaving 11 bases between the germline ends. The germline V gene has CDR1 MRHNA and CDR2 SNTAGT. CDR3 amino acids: CASETSAQETQYF. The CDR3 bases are TGTGCCAGCGAGACTTCTGCCCAAGAGACCCAGTACTTC.

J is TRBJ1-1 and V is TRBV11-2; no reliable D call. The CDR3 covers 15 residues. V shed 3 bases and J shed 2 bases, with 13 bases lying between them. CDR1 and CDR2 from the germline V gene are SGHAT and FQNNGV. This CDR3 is CASSLAGSRNTEAFF. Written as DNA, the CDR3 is TGTGCCAGCAGCTTGGCGGGCAGCAGAAACACTGAAGCTTTCTTT.

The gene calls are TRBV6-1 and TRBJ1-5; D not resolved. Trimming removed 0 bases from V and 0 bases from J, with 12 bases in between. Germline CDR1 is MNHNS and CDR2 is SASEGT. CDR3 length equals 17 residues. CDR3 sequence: CASSEAGSPHSNQPQHF. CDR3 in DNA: TGTGCCAGCAGTGAAGCCGGGAGCCCCCATAGCAATCAGCCCCAGCATTTT.